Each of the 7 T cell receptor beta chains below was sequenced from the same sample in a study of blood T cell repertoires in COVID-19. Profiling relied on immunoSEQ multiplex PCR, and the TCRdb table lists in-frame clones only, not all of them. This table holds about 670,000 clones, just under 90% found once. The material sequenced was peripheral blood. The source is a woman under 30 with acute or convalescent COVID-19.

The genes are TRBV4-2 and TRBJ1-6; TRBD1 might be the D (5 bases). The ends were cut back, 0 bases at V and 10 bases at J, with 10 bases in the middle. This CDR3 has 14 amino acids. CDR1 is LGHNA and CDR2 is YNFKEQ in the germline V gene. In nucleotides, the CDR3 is TGTGCCAGCAGCCAAGATCCGGGGGAATCACCCCTCCACTTT. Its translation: CASSQDPGESPLHF.

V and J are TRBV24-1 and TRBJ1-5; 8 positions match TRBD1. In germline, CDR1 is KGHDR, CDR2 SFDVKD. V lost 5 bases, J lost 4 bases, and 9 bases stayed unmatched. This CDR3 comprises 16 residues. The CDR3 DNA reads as TGTGCCACCAGTGCTCAGGGGGCAGGGCTAAATCAGCCCCAGCATTTT. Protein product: CATSAQGAGLNQPQHF.

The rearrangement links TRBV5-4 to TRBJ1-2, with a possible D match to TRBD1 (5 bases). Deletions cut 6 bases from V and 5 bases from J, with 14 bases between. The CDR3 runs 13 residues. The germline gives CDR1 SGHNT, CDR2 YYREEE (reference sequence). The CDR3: CASTKDRGYGYTF. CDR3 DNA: TGTGCCAGCACCAAAGATAGGGGATATGGCTACACCTTC.

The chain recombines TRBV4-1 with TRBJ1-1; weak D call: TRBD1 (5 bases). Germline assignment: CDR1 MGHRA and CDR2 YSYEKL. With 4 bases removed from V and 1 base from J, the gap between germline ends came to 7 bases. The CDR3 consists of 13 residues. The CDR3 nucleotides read TGCGCCAGCAGCCGAACAGGGAACACTGAAGCTTTCTTT. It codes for CASSRTGNTEAFF.

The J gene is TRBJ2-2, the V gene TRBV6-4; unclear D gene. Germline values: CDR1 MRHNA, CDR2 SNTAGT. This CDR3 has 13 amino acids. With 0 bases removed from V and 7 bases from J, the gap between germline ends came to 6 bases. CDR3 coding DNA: TGTGCCAGCAGTGACTCTCGAGTCGGGGAGCTGTTTTTT. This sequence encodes CASSDSRVGELFF.

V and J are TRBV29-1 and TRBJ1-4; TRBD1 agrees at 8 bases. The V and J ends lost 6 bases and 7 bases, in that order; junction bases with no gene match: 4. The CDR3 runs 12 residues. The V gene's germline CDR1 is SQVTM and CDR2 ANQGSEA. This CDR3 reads CSVQGAGEKLFF. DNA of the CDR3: TGCAGCGTCCAGGGGGCGGGTGAAAAACTGTTTTTT.

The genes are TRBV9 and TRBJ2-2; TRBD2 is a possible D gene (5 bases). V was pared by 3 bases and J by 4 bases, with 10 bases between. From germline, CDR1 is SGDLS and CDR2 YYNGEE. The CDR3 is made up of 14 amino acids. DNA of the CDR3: TGTGCCAGCAGCGGACCCGGGATCACCGGGGAGCTGTTTTTT. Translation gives CASSGPGITGELFF.